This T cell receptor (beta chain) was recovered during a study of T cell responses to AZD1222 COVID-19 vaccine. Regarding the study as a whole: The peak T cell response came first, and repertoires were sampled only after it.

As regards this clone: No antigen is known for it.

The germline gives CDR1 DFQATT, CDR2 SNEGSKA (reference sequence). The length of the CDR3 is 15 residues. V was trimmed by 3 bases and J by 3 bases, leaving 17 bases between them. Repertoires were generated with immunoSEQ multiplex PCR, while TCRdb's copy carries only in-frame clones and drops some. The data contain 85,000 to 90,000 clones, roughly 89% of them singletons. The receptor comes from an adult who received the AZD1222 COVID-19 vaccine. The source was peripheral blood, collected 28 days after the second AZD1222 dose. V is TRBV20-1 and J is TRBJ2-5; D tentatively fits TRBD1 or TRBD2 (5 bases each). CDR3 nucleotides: TGCAGTGCTAGTAAGGGGCCACGAGGGGAAGAGACCCAGTACTTC. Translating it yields CSASKGPRGEETQYF.